This record looks at one T cell receptor beta chain sequence and its context. This entry belongs to a study of blood T cell repertoires in COVID-19. Cohort placement rested on clinical history that participants reported themselves. Two negative PCRs, clearance, or symptom resolution characterized the recovered Cohort 3 donors. CDR3 length: 16 amino acids. V lost 0 bases, J lost 9 bases, and 17 bases lay in between. From germline, CDR1 is MGHRA and CDR2 YSYEKL. Authors' processing steps: Amplifying reference gene primers gave estimates of nucleated cell counts. Data came from immunoSEQ multiplex PCR; TCRdb stores just in-frame clones and leaves some out. V and J calls and clone size are those listed in that table; D and trimming were worked out from the DNA. The sample consists of 250,000 to 350,000 clones, around 85% of them appearing once.

The sequence was obtained from a woman aged 50 to 60 who had recovered from COVID-19. J is TRBJ2-2 and V is TRBV4-1; TRBD2 is a possible D gene (5 bases). Input material: PBMCs or T cells enriched from blood (not recorded which). The CDR3 region is CASSQEGATTPWELFF. CDR3 coding DNA: TGCGCCAGCAGCCAAGAGGGCGCGACTACACCGTGGGAGCTGTTTTTT.